Listed below are T cell receptor beta chains from one sample, sequenced in a study of cytomegalovirus exposure and HLA in healthy donors. Assay: immunoSEQ multiplex PCR; the TCRdb copy retains only in-frame clones and omits some. The repertoire holds some 36,000 clones, over 60% seen once, with about 6.5% in the top ten. Material for sequencing was PBMCs. These receptors were taken from a man aged 25-45 years in good health and CMV-seronegative. The CDR3 runs from the conserved cysteine through the conserved F or W. The order of the fields is clone size, D gene, V gene, J gene, CDR3 protein, CDR3 DNA. The D gene is left open where the match is weak. Some rows mark clone size as missing; the rest say once, few, many or name a class of expanded clone.

>.|.|TRBV7-9|TRBJ1-4
CASSRGSPGAEKLFF
TGTGCCAGCAGCCGAGGCTCGCCCGGAGCCGAAAAACTGTTTTTT
>.|.|TRBV7-2|TRBJ2-5
CASSLGGTPQETQYF
TGTGCCAGCAGCTTAGGGGGGACACCCCAAGAGACCCAGTACTTC
>once|.|TRBV5-1|TRBJ1-1
CASSRTVQKTEAFF
TGCGCCAGCAGCCGCACAGTACAGAAGACTGAAGCTTTCTTT
>few|.|TRBV6-1|TRBJ2-5
CASNFGQSGETQYF
TGTGCCAGTAACTTCGGACAGTCTGGAGAGACCCAGTACTTC
>.|.|TRBV28|TRBJ1-2
CASSLSGLNNYGYTF
TGTGCCAGCAGTCTTTCGGGACTCAATAACTATGGCTACACCTTC
>.|.|TRBV10-2|TRBJ2-5
CASNESGTGKTQYF
TGCGCCAGCAATGAGTCGGGGACTGGGAAGACCCAGTACTTC
>few|TRBD1|TRBV6-1|TRBJ2-7
CATRWTGSYEQYF
TGTGCCACCCGTTGGACAGGGTCCTACGAGCAGTACTTC
>.|.|TRBV19|TRBJ2-7
CASRADGYEQYF
TGTGCCAGTAGAGCGGACGGTTACGAGCAGTACTTC
>.|TRBD1|TRBV27|TRBJ1-6
CASSLGQGAYSPLHF
TGTGCCAGCAGTTTGGGACAGGGGGCATACTCACCCCTCCACTTT
>.|.|TRBV15|TRBJ2-5
CATSGEQGFRETQYF
TGTGCCACCAGCGGAGAACAGGGTTTTCGGGAGACCCAGTACTTC
>.|.|TRBV25-1|TRBJ2-1
CASSEGGSYNEQFF
TGTGCCAGCAGTGAGGGGGGTTCCTACAATGAGCAGTTCTTC